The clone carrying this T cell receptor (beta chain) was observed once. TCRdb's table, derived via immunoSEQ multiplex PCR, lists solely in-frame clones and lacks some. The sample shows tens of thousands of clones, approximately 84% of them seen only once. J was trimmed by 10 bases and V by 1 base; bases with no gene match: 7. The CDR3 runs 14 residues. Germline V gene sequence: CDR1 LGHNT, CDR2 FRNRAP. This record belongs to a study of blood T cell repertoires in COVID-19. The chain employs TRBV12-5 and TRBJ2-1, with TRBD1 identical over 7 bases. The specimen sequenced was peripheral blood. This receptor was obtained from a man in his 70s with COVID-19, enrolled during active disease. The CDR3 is CASGLGRGFKEQFF. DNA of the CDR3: TGTGCTAGTGGTTTGGGCAGGGGGTTTAAGGAGCAGTTCTTC.